This TCR beta chain was captured in a study of cytomegalovirus exposure and HLA in healthy donors. The repertoire was sequenced with immunoSEQ multiplex PCR; TCRdb's copy has only in-frame clones and lacks some. The sample gives 150,000 to 200,000 clones, approximately 89% of which show up once; 4% to 4.5% is in the top ten. Between the trimmed V and J ends, which lost 7 bases and 10 bases, there was a span of 13 bases. The CDR3 extends over 11 amino acids. Germline V gene data show CDR1 as LGHNT and CDR2 as FRNRAP. The origin of this receptor is a man aged 18 to 30 in good health and CMV-seropositive. This rearrangement joins TRBV12-5 to TRBJ1-1, with D maybe TRBD1 (6 bases). Specimen: PBMCs. CDR3 region: CASALLQGAFF. For the CDR3, the DNA is TGTGCTAGTGCCCTACTACAGGGAGCTTTCTTT.